This T cell receptor (beta chain) came from a study of T-cell memory formation after mild COVID-19. Regarding the study as a whole: Memory from before infection featured some responding clones, which suggests cross-reactive memory joined. There was no confirmation that second-wave clones peaking on day 37 were SARS-CoV-2 specific. Mostly located in CM and EM were contracting CD4+ clones, with contracting CD8+ clones located in EMRA.

V lost 6 bases to trimming and J lost 6 bases, with 15 bases between them. Germline lookup yields CDR1 SNHLY and CDR2 FYNNEI. There are 14 residues in the CDR3. TCRdb redid the calling of the 5' RACE reads with MiXCR, one entry per CDR3 protein. The data show fewer than 650,000 distinct CDR3 sequences, approximately 15% seen once. This clonotype turned up a few times. The antigen remains unidentified. This chain connects TRBV2 to TRBJ2-1; D possibly uses TRBD1 or TRBD2 (6 bases each). The TCR was taken from an adult woman who had mild COVID-19 (a few samples of this study predate the infection). Cell type and time point are not known. Material for sequencing was PBMCs or a T cell subset sorted from them (not recorded which). The CDR3 coding sequence is TGTGCCAGCAGCGACCGGGGGCAGATCAATGAGCAGTTCTTC. Translation: CASSDRGQINEQFF.